This T cell receptor beta chain was identified in a study of blood T cell repertoires in COVID-19. Study-level background: T cells, B-cell-depleted T cells, or PBMCs provided the cDNA or gDNA that served as material.

This clone was detected once. Per the study methods: Amplifying reference gene primers gave estimates of nucleated cell counts. The repertoire was sequenced with immunoSEQ multiplex PCR; TCRdb's copy has only in-frame clones and lacks some. V and J calls and clone size are as listed in that table; D and trimming were resolved from the DNA. This sample has roughly 200,000 clones, with nearly 90% found just once. Sample: peripheral blood. The origin of this receptor is a woman aged 18-30 years who had recovered from COVID-19.

The CDR3, as DNA: TGCGCCAGCAGCTTGGAGTCGGGAGGCACAGATACGCAGTATTTT. This codes for CASSLESGGTDTQYF. The V gene is TRBV5-1, the J gene TRBJ2-3, with D possibly matching TRBD2 (6 bases). Looked up from germline, CDR1 is SGHRS and CDR2 is YFSETQ. The CDR3 is made up of 15 amino acids. V was clipped by 0 bases and J by 1 base, with 9 bases between them.